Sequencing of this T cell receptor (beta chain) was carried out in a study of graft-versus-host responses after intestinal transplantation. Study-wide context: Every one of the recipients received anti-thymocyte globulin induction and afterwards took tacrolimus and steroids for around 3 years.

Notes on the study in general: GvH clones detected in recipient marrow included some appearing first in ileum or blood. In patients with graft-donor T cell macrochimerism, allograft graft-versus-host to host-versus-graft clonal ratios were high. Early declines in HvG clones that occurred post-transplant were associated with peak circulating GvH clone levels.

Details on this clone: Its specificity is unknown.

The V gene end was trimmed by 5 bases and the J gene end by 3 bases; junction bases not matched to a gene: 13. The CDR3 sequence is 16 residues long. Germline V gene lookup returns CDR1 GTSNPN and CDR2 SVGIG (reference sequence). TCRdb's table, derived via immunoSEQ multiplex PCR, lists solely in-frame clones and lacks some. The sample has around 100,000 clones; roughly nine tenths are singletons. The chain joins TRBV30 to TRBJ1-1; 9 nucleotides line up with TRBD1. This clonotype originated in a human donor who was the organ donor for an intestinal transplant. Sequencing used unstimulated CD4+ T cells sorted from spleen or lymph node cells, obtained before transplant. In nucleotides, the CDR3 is TGTGCCTGGCGGACCGGGACAGGGATCGGGGACACTGAAGCTTTCTTT. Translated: CAWRTGTGIGDTEAFF.